The 13 T cell receptor beta chains listed next were all sequenced from one sample in a study of OX40 agonist ivuxolimab in advanced cancers. Library preparation used the immunoSEQ multiplex PCR assay. In TCRdb, the immuneACCESS table is reduced to in-frame sequences with V and J assigned. These tables do not hold every clone; where another copy was compared, an unresolved V gene accounts for under half, and the others remain unexplained. Within this sample are about 82,000 clones, with 91% of them counted one time only. About 2.3% of the sample is in the top ten clones. Source: CD4+ or CD8+ T cells sorted from blood, taken in a trial of the OX40 agonist ivuxolimab. The receptors derive from an adult with an advanced solid tumor such as melanoma, head and neck, liver or kidney cancer.

The chain links TRBV28 to TRBJ2-1; TRBD2 is a possible D gene (5 bases). The CDR3 is 17 residues long. The germline V gene has CDR1 MDHEN and CDR2 SYDVKM. Trimming stripped 0 bases from V and 1 base from J, with 13 bases between. The CDR3 DNA reads TGTGCCAGCAGTTTATGGGGCGGGTTTGGGTCCTACAATGAGCAGTTCTTC. Translation gives CASSLWGGFGSYNEQFF.

V and J are TRBV5-5 and TRBJ1-5; D ambiguous. Germline-derived CDR1 and CDR2 are SGHKS and YYEKEE (reference sequence). Trimming removed 1 base from V and 6 bases from J, with 14 bases in between. The CDR3 has 15 residues. The CDR3, as DNA: TGTGCCAGCAGCTTGATAAGCGGGGTCTCTCAGCCCCAGCATTTT. Protein sequence: CASSLISGVSQPQHF.

The rearrangement uses TRBV5-1 and TRBJ1-6, with D perhaps TRBD1 (6 bases). CDR3 length: 18 residues. Germline V gene sequence: CDR1 SGHRS, CDR2 YFSETQ. V was pared by 4 bases and J by 0 bases, with 17 bases between. Here the CDR3 reads CASSGGYGQRSYNSPLHF. CDR3 DNA: TGCGCCAGCAGCGGGGGGTACGGACAGCGCTCCTATAATTCACCCCTCCACTTT.

This rearrangement joins TRBV27 to TRBJ1-3; maybe TRBD1 (6 bases). The CDR3 sequence is 13 residues long. V lost 6 bases and J 0 bases, leaving 6 bases between the germline ends. CDR1 is MNHEY, CDR2 SMNVEV, per germline (reference sequence). CDR3 sequence (DNA): TGTGCCAGCAGGGACAGCTCTGGAAACACCATATATTTT. Protein product: CASRDSSGNTIYF.

This rearrangement joins TRBV11-2 to TRBJ2-6, with D possibly TRBD2 on 6 matching bases. Germline-derived CDR1 and CDR2 are SGHAT and FQNNGV. V dropped 6 bases and J dropped 0 bases, with 15 bases sitting between them. The CDR3 runs 17 residues. CDR3 DNA sequence: TGTGCCAGCAGGACAAGCGGGCCCAGCTCTGGGGCCAACGTCCTGACTTTC. Amino acid sequence: CASRTSGPSSGANVLTF.

V usage is TRBV6-6 and J usage is TRBJ1-5; unclear D gene. Germline V gives CDR1 MNHNY, CDR2 SVGAGI (reference sequence). The CDR3 is made up of 11 amino acids. V was cut by 8 bases and J by 1 base, with 3 bases left in between. The CDR3 sequence is CASASNQPQHF. CDR3 sequence (DNA): TGTGCCAGCGCAAGCAATCAGCCCCAGCATTTT.

In the case of this clone: The sample contains more than one DNA sequence encoding this CDR3. V is TRBV11-2 and J is TRBJ1-1; D gene unclear. The V gene lost 3 bases and the J gene lost 5 bases, with 10 bases spanning the gap. The CDR3 extends over 13 amino acids. Looked up from germline, CDR1 is SGHAT and CDR2 is FQNNGV. CDR3 residues: CASSLLRETEAFF. In nucleotides, the CDR3 is TGTGCCAGCAGCTTGTTAAGGGAAACTGAAGCTTTCTTT.

The V gene is TRBV10-2, the J gene TRBJ1-1; TRBD1 is a possible D gene (6 bases). The CDR3 is 14 residues long. V gave up 7 bases and J gave up 4 bases, with 16 bases separating them. The germline V gene has CDR1 WSHSY and CDR2 SAAADI. The CDR3 sequence is CASTLTGLATEAFF. The DNA of the CDR3 is TGCGCCAGCACCCTTACAGGGTTGGCCACTGAAGCTTTCTTT.

The chain links TRBV9 to TRBJ2-7, with 14 bases matching TRBD2. V trimming: 3 bases; J trimming: 6 bases; junction bases outside the gene matches: 5. The germline CDR1 and CDR2 sequences are SGDLS and YYNGEE. The length of the CDR3 is 15 residues. The CDR3 reads CASSARTSGRREQYF. CDR3 sequence (DNA): TGTGCCAGCAGCGCTAGGACTAGCGGGAGGCGCGAGCAGTACTTC.

The chain has TRBV28 and TRBJ2-7; TRBD2 matches at 10 bases. Germline assignment: CDR1 MDHEN and CDR2 SYDVKM. V lost 6 bases, J lost 0 bases, and 5 bases stayed unmatched. The CDR3 totals 15 residues. This chain's CDR3 is CASSPTSGISYEQYF. The DNA of the CDR3 is TGTGCCAGCAGCCCAACTAGCGGGATCTCCTACGAGCAGTACTTC.

The V call is TRBV18, the J call TRBJ1-1; no clear D. Germline loops: CDR1 KGHSH, CDR2 LQKENI. The CDR3 loop spans 14 amino acids. Trimming removed 3 bases from V and 2 bases from J, with 10 bases in between. This CDR3 reads CASSPEGLNTEAFF. CDR3 DNA: TGTGCCAGCTCACCCGAAGGACTAAACACTGAAGCTTTCTTT.

The chain has TRBV30 and TRBJ1-2, with D tentatively TRBD1 (5 bases). The CDR3 spans 14 residues. Trimming pared 8 bases from V and 8 bases from J, leaving 24 bases between. Looked up from germline, CDR1 is GTSNPN and CDR2 is SVGIG (reference sequence). This CDR3 is CALSRGLGGGGYTF. CDR3 bases: TGTGCCCTCAGCCGCGGTCTGGGGGGTGGCGGCTACACCTTC.

This clone occurred once. The chain is built from TRBV27 and TRBJ1-6; TRBD1 aligns across 7 bases. Germline lookup yields CDR1 MNHEY and CDR2 SMNVEV (reference sequence). The V segment lost 4 bases and the J segment 10 bases; nucleotides outside the gene matches: 7. This CDR3 spans 14 amino acids. The CDR3 DNA follows: TGTGCCAGCAGTTGGGAGGGGGCGAGGTCACCCCTCCACTTT. Residues: CASSWEGARSPLHF.